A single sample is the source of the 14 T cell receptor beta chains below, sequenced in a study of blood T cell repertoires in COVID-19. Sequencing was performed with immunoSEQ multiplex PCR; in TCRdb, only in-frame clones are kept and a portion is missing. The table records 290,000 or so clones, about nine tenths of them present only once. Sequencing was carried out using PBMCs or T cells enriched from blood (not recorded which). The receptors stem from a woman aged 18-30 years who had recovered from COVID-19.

CDR3 loop: CASSQLANTEAFF. In DNA form, the CDR3 reads TGTGCCAGCAGCCAACTAGCGAACACTGAAGCTTTCTTT. The chain links TRBV7-3 to TRBJ1-1; D is undetermined. V was clipped by 5 bases and J by 1 base, with 8 bases between them. CDR1 SGHTA and CDR2 FQGTGA come from the germline V gene. The CDR3 contains 13 residues.

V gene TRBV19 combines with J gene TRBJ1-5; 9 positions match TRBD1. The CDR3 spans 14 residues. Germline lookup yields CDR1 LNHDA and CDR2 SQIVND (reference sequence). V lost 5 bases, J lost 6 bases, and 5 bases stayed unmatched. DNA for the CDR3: TGTGCCAGTAGTGTGACAGGGGGAGGTCAGCCCCAGCATTTT. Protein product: CASSVTGGGQPQHF.

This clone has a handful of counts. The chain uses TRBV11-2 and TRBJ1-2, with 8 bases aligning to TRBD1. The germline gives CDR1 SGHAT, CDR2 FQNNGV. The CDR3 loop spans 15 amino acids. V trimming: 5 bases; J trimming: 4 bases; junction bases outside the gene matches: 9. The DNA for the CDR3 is TGTGCCAGCAGCCCCTCGGACAGGGAGGTCTATGGCTACACCTTC. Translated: CASSPSDREVYGYTF.

The CDR3 loop is CASSLEGGLAGEQYF. In nucleotides, the CDR3 is TGTGCCAGCAGCTTAGAAGGGGGACTAGCGGGCGAGCAGTACTTC. The chain has TRBV11-2 and TRBJ2-7, with 12 bases identical to TRBD2. The CDR3 extends over 15 amino acids. Germline V gives CDR1 SGHAT, CDR2 FQNNGV. The junction had 3 bases not matched to a gene; V was cut back by 0 bases and J by 6 bases.

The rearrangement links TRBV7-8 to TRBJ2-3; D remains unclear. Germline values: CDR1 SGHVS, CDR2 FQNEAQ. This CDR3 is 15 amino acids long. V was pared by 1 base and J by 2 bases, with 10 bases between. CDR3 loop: CASSLGGRTTDTQYF. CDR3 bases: TGTGCCAGCAGCTTAGGAGGCCGTACCACAGATACGCAGTATTTT.

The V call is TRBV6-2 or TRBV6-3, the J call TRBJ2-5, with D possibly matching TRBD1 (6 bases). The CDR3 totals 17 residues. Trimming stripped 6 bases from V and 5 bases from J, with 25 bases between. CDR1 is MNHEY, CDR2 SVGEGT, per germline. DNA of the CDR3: TGTGCCAGCAGCCATGGACCGGGACAAGAAACCTCGGAGACCCAGTACTTC. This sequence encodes CASSHGPGQETSETQYF.

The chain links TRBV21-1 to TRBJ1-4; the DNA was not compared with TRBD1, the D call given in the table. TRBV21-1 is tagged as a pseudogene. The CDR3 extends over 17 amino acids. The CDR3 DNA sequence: TGTGCCAGCAGCGCACGGGACAGGGGTAGCACTAATGAAAAACTGTTTTTT. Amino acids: CASSARDRGSTNEKLFF.

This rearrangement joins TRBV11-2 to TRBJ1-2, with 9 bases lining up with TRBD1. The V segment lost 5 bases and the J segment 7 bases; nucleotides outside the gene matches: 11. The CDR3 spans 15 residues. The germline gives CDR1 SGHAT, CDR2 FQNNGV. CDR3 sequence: CASSQGQGLRRGYTF. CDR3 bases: TGTGCCAGCAGCCAAGGACAGGGGCTTAGACGTGGCTACACCTTC.

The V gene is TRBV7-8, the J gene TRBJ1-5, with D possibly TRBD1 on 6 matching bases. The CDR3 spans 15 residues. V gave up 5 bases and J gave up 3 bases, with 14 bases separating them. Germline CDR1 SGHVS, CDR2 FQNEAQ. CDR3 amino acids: CASSQASGVNQPQHF. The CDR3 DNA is TGTGCCAGCAGCCAAGCATCAGGGGTCAATCAGCCCCAGCATTTT.

The CDR3 DNA reads TGTGCCAGCAGTTTGCCGGAGGTCCCCTACGAGCAGTACTTC. Protein: CASSLPEVPYEQYF. This chain connects TRBV28 to TRBJ2-7, with a weak D call TRBD2 (5 bases). This CDR3 spans 14 amino acids. Per germline, CDR1 MDHEN and CDR2 SYDVKM. With 3 bases removed from V and 2 bases from J, the gap between germline ends came to 11 bases.

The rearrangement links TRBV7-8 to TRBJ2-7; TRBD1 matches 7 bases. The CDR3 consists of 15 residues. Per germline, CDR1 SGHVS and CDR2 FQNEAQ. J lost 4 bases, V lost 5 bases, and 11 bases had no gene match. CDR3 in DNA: TGTGCCAGCAGCCCTTCAGGGGGACGGGATTACGAGCAGTACTTC. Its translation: CASSPSGGRDYEQYF.

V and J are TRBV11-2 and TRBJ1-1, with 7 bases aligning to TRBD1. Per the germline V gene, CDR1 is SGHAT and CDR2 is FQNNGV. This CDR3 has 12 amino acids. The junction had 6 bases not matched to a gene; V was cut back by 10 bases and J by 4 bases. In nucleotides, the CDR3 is TGTGCCACCGACAGGGAGTCCACTGAAGCTTTCTTT. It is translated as CATDRESTEAFF.

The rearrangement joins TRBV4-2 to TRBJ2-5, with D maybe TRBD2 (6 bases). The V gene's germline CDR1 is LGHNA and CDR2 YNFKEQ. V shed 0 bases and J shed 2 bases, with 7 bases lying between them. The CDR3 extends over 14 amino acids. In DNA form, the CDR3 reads TGTGCCAGCAGCCAAGAACGGGGGCAAGAGACCCAGTACTTC. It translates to CASSQERGQETQYF.

CDR3 DNA sequence: TGTGCCAGCAGCTTGGTGACAGGGGCCCACTTCGCGCAGTATTTT. It is translated as CASSLVTGAHFAQYF. The J gene is TRBJ2-3, the V gene TRBV7-6; 8 bases fit TRBD1. The CDR3 extends over 15 amino acids. The junction had 12 bases not matched to a gene; V was cut back by 3 bases and J by 10 bases. CDR1 SGHVS and CDR2 FNYEAQ come from the germline V gene.